This note documents a single T cell receptor beta chain sequence. The record originates from a study of blood T cell repertoires in COVID-19. The wider study: In each case, the material was cDNA or gDNA derived from T cells, B-cell-depleted T cells, or PBMCs.

Produced via immunoSEQ multiplex PCR; TCRdb's table is partial and in-frame only. The sample records around 50,000 clones, approximately 78% being singletons. The CDR3 runs to 14 residues. In germline, CDR1 is SGHRS, CDR2 YFSETQ. Trimming removed 4 bases from V and 4 bases from J, with 14 bases in between. The sample was PBMCs or T cells enriched from blood (not recorded which). The rearrangement uses TRBV5-1 and TRBJ1-2; D is perhaps TRBD1 (5 bases). This sequence was found in a woman between 50 and 59 years old with acute COVID-19. The CDR3 reads CASSLAQGLYGYTF. The DNA for the CDR3 is TGCGCCAGCAGCCTCGCCCAGGGCCTCTATGGCTACACCTTC.